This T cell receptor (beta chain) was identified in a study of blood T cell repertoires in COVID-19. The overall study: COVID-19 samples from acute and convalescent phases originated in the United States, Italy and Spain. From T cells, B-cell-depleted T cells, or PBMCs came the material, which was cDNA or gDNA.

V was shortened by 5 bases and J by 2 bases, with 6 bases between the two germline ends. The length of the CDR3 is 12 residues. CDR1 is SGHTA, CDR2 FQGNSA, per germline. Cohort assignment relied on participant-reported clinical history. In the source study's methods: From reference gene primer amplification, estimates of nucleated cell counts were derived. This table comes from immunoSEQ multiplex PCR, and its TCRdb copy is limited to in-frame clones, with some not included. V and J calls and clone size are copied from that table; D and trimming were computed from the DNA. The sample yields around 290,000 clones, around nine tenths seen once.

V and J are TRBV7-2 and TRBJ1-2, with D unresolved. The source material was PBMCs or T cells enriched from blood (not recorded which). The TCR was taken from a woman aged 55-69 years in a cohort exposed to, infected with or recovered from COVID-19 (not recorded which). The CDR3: CASSATNYGYTF. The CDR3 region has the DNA TGTGCCAGCAGCGCTACGAACTATGGCTACACCTTC.